This T cell receptor beta chain was sequenced during a study of post-analysis software for immune sequencing data. Study conclusions and caveats: With TRBV5-6, TRBV5-1 and TRBV20-1 included, about five TRBV segments were more frequent in patients than in controls.

Germline V CDR1 and CDR2: MNHEY, SMNVEV (reference sequence). The V segment lost 6 bases and the J segment 7 bases; nucleotides outside the gene matches: 17. The CDR3 runs 17 residues. Libraries were made from TCR beta cDNA, and they carried unique molecular identifiers. TCRdb called the PCR reads again in MiXCR, with one record for every CDR3 protein. The sample lists 750,000 to 900,000 distinct CDR3 sequences, around 45% occurring once. A note on this clonotype: The antigen remains undetermined.

J is TRBJ2-1 and V is TRBV27, with 8 nucleotides matching TRBD2. Sequencing was carried out using blood. The clonotype was recovered from a girl under 18 with multiple sclerosis. DNA of the CDR3: TGTGCCAGCAGCTCCGGGATTAGCGGGAAAACCGGAAATGAGCAGTTCTTC. Translating it yields CASSSGISGKTGNEQFF.